This TCR beta chain emerged from a study of regulatory T cells in long-lasting Graves disease. General observations from the study: Patients with persistent disease shared roughly 3,000 public clonotypes, outpacing the 966 shared by new patients. Having only a small sample size may have limited accuracy.

To make TCR beta libraries, researchers used iRepertoire HTBI primers and Arm-PCR of CDR3 regions. From the multiplex PCR reads, TCRdb called clonotypes with MiXCR, one entry per CDR3 protein. Of some 470,000 distinct CDR3 sequences listed, about 22% were seen once; the top ten hold approximately 6.4%. Documented time point: persistent/refractory GD, antithyroid drugs over 5 years with positive TRAb. PBMC RNA was the source of the TCR library. The guidelines of the American Thyroid Association were the basis for diagnosing Graves' disease. V was shortened by 7 bases and J by 6 bases, with 15 bases between the two germline ends. From germline, CDR1 is LNHDA and CDR2 SQIVND (reference sequence). The CDR3 totals 13 residues. There are a few counts of this clonotype. Its antigen is unknown.

This receptor was obtained from a female donor with Graves disease. This sequence joins TRBV19 and TRBJ1-1, with D possibly being TRBD1 (5 bases). The specimen was peripheral blood mononuclear cells (PBMCs), collected when the disease was refractory, from a patient treated with antithyroid drugs. The CDR3 DNA reads TGTGCCAGTAAAGGCCAGGGACTCCCTGAAGCTTTCTTT. It codes for CASKGQGLPEAFF. Full variable domain (missing parts from reference TRBV19 and TRBJ1-1): DGGITQSPKYLFRKEGQNVTLSCEQNLNHDAMYWYRQDPGQGLRLIYYSQIVNDFQKGDIAEGYSVSREKKESFPLTVTSAQKNPTAFYLCASKGQGLPEAFFGQGTRLTVV.